This passage covers 20 T cell receptor beta chains from one sample sequenced in a study of T and B cells in COVID-19 patients. TRB was amplified from about 260-540 ng of blood genomic DNA. BIOMED2 TRB-A/B primer pools were used in multiplex TRB PCR. TCRdb re-called the multiplex PCR reads with MiXCR, one entry per CDR3 protein. The sample has about 11,000 distinct CDR3 sequences, around 33% seen once. Sequenced: blood. The receptors here all came from a human donor with active COVID-19.

This chain links TRBV6-2 or TRBV6-3 with TRBJ1-2; 9 nucleotides align to TRBD1. V trimming: 2 bases; J trimming: 2 bases; junction bases outside the gene matches: 6. Germline V gene sequence: CDR1 MNHEY, CDR2 SVGEGT. This CDR3 spans 16 amino acids. Here the CDR3 DNA reads TGTGCCAGCAGTTACGGGGACAGGGTAGGGAACTATGGCTACACCTTC. This codes for CASSYGDRVGNYGYTF.

This clonotype has just a few counts. The rearrangement joins TRBV11-1 to TRBJ2-1; 9 positions agree with TRBD2. This CDR3 contains 15 residues. Germline V gene sequence: CDR1 SGHAT, CDR2 FQDESV (reference sequence). J lost 6 bases, V lost 1 base, and 4 bases had no gene match. The CDR3 protein is CASSLVAGGGNEQFF. The CDR3 DNA reads as TGTGCCAGCAGCTTAGTGGCGGGGGGGGGCAATGAGCAGTTCTTC. The entire variable domain, with the rest obtained from reference TRBV11-1 and TRBJ2-1, is as follows: EAEVAQSPRYKITEKSQAVAFWCDPISGHATLYWYRQILGQGPELLVQFQDESVVDDSQLPKDRFSAERLKGVDSTLKIQPAELGDSAMYLCASSLVAGGGNEQFFGPGTRLTVL.

The V gene is TRBV6-2 or TRBV6-3, the J gene TRBJ1-4; possible D gene TRBD1, 5 bases. Between the trimmed V and J ends, which lost 5 bases and 6 bases, there was a span of 16 bases. The CDR3 length is 15 residues. Germline V gene lookup returns CDR1 MNHEY and CDR2 SVGEGT. Here the CDR3 DNA reads TGTGCCAGCAGTGGCAGGACATATTGGGATGAAAAACTGTTTTTT. Translation: CASSGRTYWDEKLFF.

By share, this clonotype counts as medium-sized. The chain is built from TRBV19 and TRBJ2-1, with D tentatively TRBD2 (5 bases). The germline V gene encodes CDR1 LNHDA and CDR2 SQIVND (reference sequence). This CDR3 has 18 residues. The V and J ends lost 3 bases and 6 bases respectively, with 24 bases between them. CDR3: CASSMEVPGPQAGNEQFF. The CDR3 DNA reads TGTGCCAGTAGTATGGAGGTCCCTGGGCCTCAGGCGGGCAATGAGCAGTTCTTC.

V gene TRBV29-1 combines with J gene TRBJ2-1, with D possibly being TRBD1 (6 bases). Per the germline V gene, CDR1 is SQVTM and CDR2 is ANQGSEA. The length of the CDR3 is 17 residues. The chain's CDR3 is CSARDFSGTPAYNEQFF. The DNA of the CDR3 is TGCAGTGCTAGAGACTTCTCCGGGACACCTGCCTACAATGAGCAGTTCTTC.

The CDR3 region is CATSRDLGDGYTF. Here the CDR3 DNA reads TGTGCCACCAGCAGAGATTTAGGTGACGGCTACACCTTC. This chain joins TRBV15 and TRBJ1-2; D remains unclear. This CDR3 region has 13 residues. The germline gives CDR1 LNHNV, CDR2 YYDKDF (reference sequence). The V gene lost 0 bases and the J gene lost 8 bases, with 10 bases spanning the gap.

This clonotype was seen a handful of times. The chain has TRBV6-5 and TRBJ1-2; D gene ambiguous. V shed 4 bases and J shed 7 bases, with 16 bases lying between them. This CDR3 is built from 14 residues. Germline CDR1 MNHEY, CDR2 SVGAGI. The chain's CDR3 is CASSSGSTRTGYTF. The CDR3 nucleotides read TGTGCCAGCAGTTCGGGGTCCACCCGGACTGGCTACACCTTC.

This chain connects TRBV12-3 or TRBV12-4 to TRBJ2-5; D ambiguous. This CDR3 has 12 residues. Between the trimmed V and J ends, which lost 5 bases and 4 bases, there was a span of 8 bases. In nucleotides, the CDR3 is TGTGCCAGCAGTGTCCTAATAGAGACCCAGTACTTC. This translates into CASSVLIETQYF.

The V gene is TRBV7-4, the J gene TRBJ2-2; 10 bases are shared with TRBD1. CDR3 length: 16 amino acids. The J segment lost 5 bases and the V segment lost 2 bases, leaving 5 bases of the junction unmatched. CDR1 SGHVT and CDR2 SQSDAQ come from the germline V gene. CDR3 nucleotide sequence: TGTGCCAGCAGCTTATTGGGACAGGGGACAACCGGGGAGCTGTTTTTT. Protein sequence: CASSLLGQGTTGELFF. The variable domain in full, completed from reference TRBV7-4 and TRBJ2-2, reads GAGVSQSPRYKVAKRGRDVALRCDSISGHVTLYWYRQTLGQGSEVLTYSQSDAQRDKSGRPSGRFSAERPERSVSTLKIQRTEQGDSAVYLCASSLLGQGTTGELFFGEGSRLTVL.

This clonotype was observed a few times. An end of the junction differs from the germline gene, which may be a read error. This rearrangement joins TRBV6-5 to TRBJ1-3; D not certain. Per the germline V gene, CDR1 is MNHEY and CDR2 is SVGAGI. The CDR3 is made up of 18 amino acids. CDR3 sequence (DNA): TGTGCCATCAGTGAGTTTGTCACAGACTCTATCTCTGGAAACACCATATATTTT. Its protein product is CAISEFVTDSISGNTIYF.

V is TRBV5-1 and J is TRBJ2-3, with 11 bases lining up with TRBD1. CDR1 and CDR2 from the germline V gene are SGHRS and YFSETQ. The length of the CDR3 is 17 residues. Unmatched junction bases numbered 6, after V lost 3 bases and J lost 0 bases. The DNA for the CDR3 is TGCGCCAGCAGCTCGGGGACAGGGGGATTTAGCACAGATACGCAGTATTTT. As protein: CASSSGTGGFSTDTQYF.

This clonotype has a single count. J is TRBJ2-5 and V is TRBV15, with 9 bases lining up with TRBD2. CDR1 and CDR2 from the germline V gene are LNHNV and YYDKDF (reference sequence). The ends lost 0 bases at V and 5 bases at J; junction bases unmatched: 13. The CDR3 is made up of 18 amino acids. CDR3 DNA: TGTGCCACCAGCAGAGAGCGGGGCGCGGGGGGGTCTTGGGAGACCCAGTACTTC. Its translation: CATSRERGAGGSWETQYF.

CDR3 sequence: CASSLRQGAPTLHF. The DNA of the CDR3 is TGTGCCAGCAGCTTGCGACAGGGGGCCCCCACCCTCCACTTT. This chain joins TRBV5-6 and TRBJ1-6; 10 nucleotides match TRBD1. CDR1 and CDR2 (germline): SGHDT, YYEEEE. V trimming: 1 base; J trimming: 14 bases; junction bases outside the gene matches: 6. The CDR3 sequence is 14 residues long.

Relative to its sample, this clonotype is medium-sized. The chain recombines TRBV30 with TRBJ1-2; weak D call: TRBD1 (6 bases). The CDR3 has 13 residues. The V end was cut by 3 bases, the J end by 4 bases, with 12 bases between. CDR1 GTSNPN and CDR2 SVGIG come from the germline V gene (reference sequence). CDR3 sequence (DNA): TGTGCCTGGAGAATTACAGGGACCTATGGCTACACCTTC. It specifies CAWRITGTYGYTF. Complete variable domain (other parts from reference TRBV30 and TRBJ1-2): SQTIHQWPATLVQPVGSPLSLECTVEGTSNPNLYWYRQAAGRGLQLLFYSVGIGQISSEVPQNLSASRPQDRQFILSSKKLLLSDSGFYLCAWRITGTYGYTFGSGTRLTVV.

In regard to this clonotype: A much larger clone differs by one base, so this may be a read error. The V gene is TRBV29-1, the J gene TRBJ1-5; no clear D. This CDR3 spans 15 amino acids. Germline CDR1 is SQVTM and CDR2 is ANQGSEA. The DNA of the CDR3 is TGCATCGTTGGGATTACAGCCGATAGCAATCAGCCCCAGCATTTT. This encodes CIVGITADSNQPQHF.

V gene TRBV20-1 combines with J gene TRBJ1-6; D call uncertain. Germline CDR1 and CDR2: DFQATT and SNEGSKA (reference sequence). The CDR3 runs 14 residues. The germline V and J ends were trimmed by 4 bases and 0 bases, with 7 bases remaining between them. CDR3 in DNA: TGCAGTGCTATTATTAGCTCCTATAATTCACCCCTCCACTTT. This codes for CSAIISSYNSPLHF.

V gene TRBV18 combines with J gene TRBJ2-5; tentatively, D is TRBD1 (7 bases). This CDR3 comprises 14 residues. Germline loops: CDR1 KGHSH, CDR2 LQKENI. Trimming pared 6 bases from V and 5 bases from J, leaving 16 bases between. For the CDR3, the DNA is TGTGCCAGCTCGGCGGGGACAGCTAAGGAGACCCAGTACTTC. This encodes CASSAGTAKETQYF.

J is TRBJ1-5 and V is TRBV12-3 or TRBV12-4; the D is unclear. V lost 5 bases to trimming and J lost 1 base, with 18 bases between them. This CDR3 is built from 17 residues. The CDR3 sequence is CASSPDPGGVSNQPQHF. Written as DNA, the CDR3 is TGTGCCAGCAGTCCCGATCCGGGTGGGGTAAGCAATCAGCCCCAGCATTTT.

The V call is TRBV6-1, the J call TRBJ2-7; D call uncertain. The CDR3 extends over 14 amino acids. V lost 1 base and J 7 bases, leaving 14 bases between the germline ends. CDR1 MNHNS and CDR2 SASEGT come from the germline V gene. The CDR3 bases are TGTGCCAGCAGTGAAGTAACCCAGGTGGGGGAGCAGTACTTC. Translated, it gives CASSEVTQVGEQYF.

This chain joins TRBV4-2 and TRBJ1-4, with TRBD1 identical over 7 bases. V was pared by 1 base and J by 6 bases, with 5 bases of the junction left unmatched. CDR3 size: 15 residues. Germline-derived CDR1 and CDR2 are LGHNA and YNFKEQ. CDR3 DNA: TGTGCCAGCAGCCAAGTGACAGGGCGATATGAAAAACTGTTTTTT. Its translation: CASSQVTGRYEKLFF.